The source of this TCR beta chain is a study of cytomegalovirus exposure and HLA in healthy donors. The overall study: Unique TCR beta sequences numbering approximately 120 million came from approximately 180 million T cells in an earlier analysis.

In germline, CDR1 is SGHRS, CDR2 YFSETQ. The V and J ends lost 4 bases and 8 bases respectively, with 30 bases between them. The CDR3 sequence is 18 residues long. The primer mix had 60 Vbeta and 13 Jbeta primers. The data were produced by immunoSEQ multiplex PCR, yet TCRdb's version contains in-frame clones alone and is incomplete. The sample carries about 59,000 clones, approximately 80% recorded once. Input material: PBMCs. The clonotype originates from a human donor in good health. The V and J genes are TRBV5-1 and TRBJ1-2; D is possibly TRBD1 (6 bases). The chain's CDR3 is CASSPSQNTGMTVRGYTF. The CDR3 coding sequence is TGCGCCAGCAGCCCGAGCCAAAACACAGGGATGACGGTGAGGGGCTACACCTTC.